Below are 17 T cell receptor beta chains sequenced from a single sample in a study of regulatory and conventional T cells in RAG deficiency. Produced via immunoSEQ multiplex PCR; TCRdb's table is partial and in-frame only. The profile shows tens of thousands of clones, 70% to 90% of them singletons. The data were also submitted as part of a second study, on regulatory T cells. As reported in that work: Amplification used 52 TRBV primers and 13 TRBJ primers.

Sequencing used CD8+ T cells sorted from blood. These receptors were collected from a human donor in good health.

The count of this clone is one. This chain connects TRBV11-1 to TRBJ2-1; 9 nucleotides match TRBD1. Germline V gene lookup returns CDR1 SGHAT and CDR2 FQDESV (reference sequence). J lost 8 bases, V lost 5 bases, and 13 bases had no gene match. This CDR3 is 16 amino acids long. CDR3 sequence (DNA): TGTGCCAGCAGCCCCCGGGACAGGGCTCCCCACCATGAGCAGTTCTTC. This gives the protein CASSPRDRAPHHEQFF.

The V gene is TRBV29-1, the J gene TRBJ2-2; tentative D call: TRBD1 (7 bases). From germline, CDR1 is SQVTM and CDR2 ANQGSEA. This CDR3 contains 14 residues. V was cut by 3 bases and J by 5 bases, with 13 bases left in between. CDR3 nucleotides: TGCAGCGTTGAGGAGGGACAGATAACCGGGGAGCTGTTTTTT. Its translation: CSVEEGQITGELFF.

The V and J genes are TRBV19 and TRBJ2-7; a possible D gene is TRBD2 (6 bases). The germline V and J ends were trimmed by 5 bases and 2 bases, with 16 bases remaining between them. This CDR3 contains 15 residues. Germline assignment: CDR1 LNHDA and CDR2 SQIVND (reference sequence). The chain's CDR3 is CASSPGEARTYEQYF. The CDR3 bases are TGTGCCAGTAGTCCGGGGGAGGCCCGTACCTACGAGCAGTACTTC.

The V gene is TRBV10-3, the J gene TRBJ1-2; the match to TRBD1 covers 8 bases. The CDR3 sequence is 18 residues long. Losses at the gene ends were 0 bases for V and 0 bases for J; bases not matched to a gene: 9. CDR1 and CDR2 (germline): ENHRY, SYGVKD. The CDR3 spells CAISESADGTGTNYGYTF. The CDR3, as DNA: TGTGCCATCAGTGAGTCTGCCGATGGGACAGGCACTAACTATGGCTACACCTTC.

This chain connects TRBV21-1 to TRBJ2-1; the table assigns TRBD2, which was not confirmed against the DNA. TRBV21-1 is termed a pseudogene. The length of the CDR3 is 16 residues. The CDR3 protein is CASSKRSSGRANEQFF. DNA of the CDR3: TGTGCCAGCAGCAAAAGGAGTAGCGGGAGGGCCAATGAGCAGTTCTTC.

This clone was seen only a few times. The chain carries TRBV28 and TRBJ1-2, with TRBD1 identical over 7 bases. The V gene end was trimmed by 3 bases and the J gene end by 4 bases; junction bases not matched to a gene: 5. The CDR3 has 14 residues. The V gene's germline CDR1 is MDHEN and CDR2 SYDVKM. CDR3 amino acids: CASSLRGRGYGYTF. CDR3 bases: TGTGCCAGCAGTTTGAGGGGGCGAGGCTATGGCTACACCTTC.

The chain is built from TRBV2 and TRBJ2-7; TRBD2 aligns across 10 bases. The CDR3 runs to 17 residues. The J segment lost 1 base and the V segment lost 0 bases, leaving 6 bases of the junction unmatched. CDR1 and CDR2 (germline): SNHLY, FYNNEI. This chain's CDR3 is CASSEAALAGVSYEQYF. DNA for the CDR3: TGTGCCAGCAGTGAAGCAGCTCTAGCGGGGGTGTCCTACGAGCAGTACTTC.

The chain joins TRBV28 to TRBJ1-4; tentatively, D is TRBD1 (6 bases). Trimming pared 6 bases from V and 0 bases from J, leaving 14 bases between. Germline assignment: CDR1 MDHEN and CDR2 SYDVKM. This CDR3 comprises 16 residues. Here the CDR3 DNA reads TGTGCCAGCAGCCAAGGAGGACAGACAACTAATGAAAAACTGTTTTTT. Encoded protein: CASSQGGQTTNEKLFF.

This sequence joins TRBV6-4 and TRBJ2-2; the D is unclear. This CDR3 has 14 amino acids. The V end was cut by 4 bases, the J end by 7 bases, with 13 bases between. Germline V gives CDR1 MRHNA, CDR2 SNTAGT. CDR3 protein: CASSVDGIGGELFF. The CDR3 DNA reads as TGTGCCAGCAGTGTCGACGGCATAGGCGGGGAGCTGTTTTTT.

The rearrangement uses TRBV11-2 and TRBJ2-5; D possibly uses TRBD1 or TRBD2 (6 bases each). This CDR3 contains 15 residues. From germline, CDR1 is SGHAT and CDR2 FQNNGV. Trimming pared 0 bases from V and 5 bases from J, leaving 13 bases between. Written as DNA, the CDR3 is TGTGCCAGCAGCTTAGACGGGGGCGCGGGGGAGACCCAGTACTTC. It is translated as CASSLDGGAGETQYF.

The chain joins TRBV6-1 to TRBJ2-5; 10 nucleotides agree with TRBD2. V trimming: 8 bases; J trimming: 5 bases; junction bases outside the gene matches: 5. Germline CDR1 is MNHNS and CDR2 is SASEGT. The CDR3 is 13 residues long. The CDR3 DNA reads TGTGCCAGCGGGCGAGCGGGGGGGGAGACCCAGTACTTC. Protein product: CASGRAGGETQYF.

The J gene is TRBJ2-7, the V gene TRBV27; TRBD1 matches at 10 bases. With V trimmed by 5 bases and J by 1 base, 23 bases remained unmatched. Germline loops: CDR1 MNHEY, CDR2 SMNVEV (reference sequence). This CDR3 has 21 amino acids. The CDR3 loop reads CASSLPRLTGGVPYFSYEQYF. The CDR3, as DNA: TGTGCCAGCAGTCTCCCTCGGTTGACAGGGGGCGTCCCATATTTTTCCTACGAGCAGTACTTC.

The chain uses TRBV2 and TRBJ1-3; 10 nucleotides line up with TRBD1. Unmatched junction bases numbered 11, after V lost 6 bases and J lost 3 bases. Germline lookup yields CDR1 SNHLY and CDR2 FYNNEI. The CDR3 is made up of 17 amino acids. CDR3 nucleotides: TGTGCCAGCAGGGAACCTACGGGACAGGGGTATGGAAACACCATATATTTT. Residues: CASREPTGQGYGNTIYF.

The CDR3 DNA reads TGTGCCAGCAGATCCAGGACTAGCGGGGGACTTTCCTCCTACAATGAGCAGTTCTTC. Residues: CASRSRTSGGLSSYNEQFF. This chain uses TRBV11-2 with TRBJ2-1; 13 nucleotides align to TRBD2. V was pared by 6 bases and J by 0 bases, with 11 bases of the junction left unmatched. There are 19 residues in the CDR3. The germline V gene has CDR1 SGHAT and CDR2 FQNNGV.

This chain connects TRBV16 to TRBJ1-2, with a tentative D call TRBD1 (6 bases). Germline V gives CDR1 KGHSY, CDR2 FQNENV. Deletions cut 3 bases from V and 4 bases from J, with 15 bases between. This CDR3 spans 15 amino acids. This CDR3 reads CASSQTDTGRYGYTF. CDR3 bases: TGTGCCAGCAGCCAGACGGATACAGGGCGCTATGGCTACACCTTC.

In its sample, this clone was seen once. V is TRBV7-9 and J is TRBJ2-2; a possible D gene is TRBD1 (6 bases). Trimming took 5 bases from V and 6 from J, leaving 13 bases between them. CDR1 is SEHNR, CDR2 FQNEAQ, per germline (reference sequence). This CDR3 is built from 14 residues. The CDR3 here is CASSLGQGAGELFF. CDR3 coding DNA: TGTGCCAGCAGCCTGGGACAAGGGGCCGGGGAGCTGTTTTTT.

The genes are TRBV2 and TRBJ2-5; TRBD1 aligns across 8 bases. The J call may not be correct, given that the DNA end is closer to TRBJ2-7. Germline-derived CDR1 and CDR2 are SNHLY and FYNNEI. CDR3 length: 14 amino acids. CDR3 region: CASSEMTGAYEQYF. CDR3 DNA: TGTGCCAGCAGTGAAATGACAGGGGCTTACGAGCAGTACTTC.